These 5 T cell receptor beta chains were sequenced from one sample in a study of cytomegalovirus exposure and HLA in healthy donors. Vbeta (60) and Jbeta (13) primers were used in the PCR. The protocol was immunoSEQ multiplex PCR, while the TCRdb copy is restricted to in-frame clones and leaves out a portion. Of about 78,000 clones listed, 55% to 85% are singletons. The sequenced sample was PBMCs. The receptors shown here come from a woman aged 40 to 50 in good health and CMV-seropositive.

This clone showed up just once. The chain has TRBV5-4 and TRBJ1-2, with D possibly matching TRBD1 (6 bases). The germline V and J ends were trimmed by 3 bases and 0 bases, with 12 bases remaining between them. Per the germline V gene, CDR1 is SGHNT and CDR2 is YYREEE (reference sequence). CDR3 length equals 15 residues. CDR3 region: CASSSRDTSNYGYTF. The DNA of the CDR3 is TGTGCCAGCAGCTCCCGGGACACGTCTAACTATGGCTACACCTTC.

This clone has just a few counts. The V gene is TRBV19, the J gene TRBJ1-1; D gene ambiguous. Germline V gene lookup returns CDR1 LNHDA and CDR2 SQIVND (reference sequence). This CDR3 has 14 residues. V was cut by 6 bases and J by 4 bases, with 15 bases left in between. The CDR3 bases are TGTGCCAGTAGCCTTTTTATTTCGGGCACTGAAGCTTTCTTT. It translates to CASSLFISGTEAFF.

V usage is TRBV28 and J usage is TRBJ1-4, with a possible D match to TRBD1 (6 bases). Looked up from germline, CDR1 is MDHEN and CDR2 is SYDVKM. This CDR3 spans 12 amino acids. V lost 8 bases, J lost 9 bases, and 13 bases lay in between. The CDR3 nucleotides read TGTGCCAGCGGGGGCACGGGTAAAAAACTGTTTTTT. Its protein is CASGGTGKKLFF.

The V and J genes are TRBV4-3 and TRBJ2-7; 8 nucleotides agree with TRBD2. This CDR3 has 16 residues. Looked up from germline, CDR1 is LGHNA and CDR2 is YSLEER. V shed 4 bases and J 1 base; nucleotides not matched to a gene: 9. The CDR3 reads CASSPYAAGGSYEQYF. CDR3 nucleotides: TGCGCCAGCAGCCCTTACGCGGCGGGGGGTTCCTACGAGCAGTACTTC.

The V gene is TRBV5-1, the J gene TRBJ2-7; 7 bases align to TRBD1. CDR1 is SGHRS, CDR2 YFSETQ, per germline. The CDR3 is made up of 14 amino acids. V lost 2 bases to trimming and J lost 1 base; unmatched junction nucleotides: 3. The DNA of the CDR3 is TGCGCCAGCAGCTTACAGGGGTTATCCTACGAGCAGTACTTC. Encoded protein: CASSLQGLSYEQYF.